This T cell receptor (beta chain) was sequenced in a study of T-cell reconstitution after alpha-beta-depleted transplantation in children. This clonotype was counted many times. The TCRbeta library was prepared with unique molecular identifiers. MiXCR, applied by TCRdb to the PCR reads, yields one record per CDR3 protein. The repertoire consists of 200,000 to 300,000 distinct CDR3 sequences, with 12% occurring once and the leading ten covering around 2.8%. The TCR originated in a human donor who donated a stem cell graft to a child with acute lymphoblastic leukemia. Specimen: PBMCs from the stem cell graft donor, collected from the stem cell graft.

The CDR3 sequence: CSAIRRLETQYF. The CDR3 DNA follows: TGCAGTGCTATTCGGCGGCTGGAGACCCAGTACTTC. V gene TRBV20-1 combines with J gene TRBJ2-5; D unclear. The V and J ends lost 4 bases and 5 bases respectively, with 11 bases between them. The CDR3 is 12 amino acids. Germline assignment: CDR1 DFQATT and CDR2 SNEGSKA (reference sequence).